Listed here are 4 T cell receptor beta chains from one sample, sequenced in a study of cytomegalovirus exposure and HLA in healthy donors. This PCR relied on a set of 60 Vbeta primers and 13 Jbeta primers. Clones were sequenced by immunoSEQ multiplex PCR, and TCRdb holds only the in-frame ones, with some missing. This table has roughly 110,000 clones, approximately 84% appearing once. The sample taken for sequencing was PBMCs. All receptors come from a man aged 30 to 45 in good health and CMV-seronegative.

The count of this clone is one. The J gene is TRBJ2-1, the V gene TRBV28, with 7 positions matching TRBD2. The V and J ends lost 2 bases and 5 bases, in that order; junction bases with no gene match: 6. The CDR3 is made up of 15 amino acids. The germline V gene encodes CDR1 MDHEN and CDR2 SYDVKM. CDR3: CASSLNAGVDNEQFF. The CDR3 nucleotides read TGTGCCAGCAGTTTAAACGCGGGAGTGGACAATGAGCAGTTCTTC.

This clone has more than one count but fewer than ten. The V and J genes are TRBV30 and TRBJ1-3; D remains ambiguous. V was cut by 4 bases and J by 0 bases, with 13 bases left in between. The germline V gene has CDR1 GTSNPN and CDR2 SVGIG (reference sequence). This CDR3 has 15 residues. This chain's CDR3 is CAWISRRPSGNTIYF. The CDR3 DNA reads TGTGCCTGGATAAGCAGGCGTCCCTCTGGAAACACCATATATTTT.

CDR3 nucleotides: TGTGCCAGCAGCCGGAGCGGGGGTCAAGAGACCCAGTACTTC. Its translation: CASSRSGGQETQYF. The chain combines TRBV7-3 with TRBJ2-5; 8 bases are a match to TRBD2. With V trimmed by 5 bases and J by 2 bases, 4 bases remained unmatched. Per germline, CDR1 SGHTA and CDR2 FQGTGA. The CDR3 has 14 amino acids.

The chain couples TRBV13 to TRBJ2-3, with 9 bases identical to TRBD1. Losses at the gene ends were 3 bases for V and 4 bases for J; bases not matched to a gene: 5. The CDR3 is 15 residues long. From germline, CDR1 is PRHDT and CDR2 FYEKMQ (reference sequence). This chain's CDR3 is CASSLGDRVADTQYF. The CDR3, as DNA: TGTGCCAGCAGCTTGGGGGACAGGGTTGCAGATACGCAGTATTTT.